A single sample is the source of the 19 T cell receptor beta chains below, sequenced in a study of vaccination effects on CD4 cells after COVID-19. Antigen-specific CD4+ T cells expanded by the ViraFEST assay with viral peptide pools were then sequenced. Culture lasted 10 days before CD4+ T cell isolation. None of these healthy vaccinees had been infected with SARS-CoV-2 before vaccination. No antigens are known for them. Profiling relied on immunoSEQ multiplex PCR, and the TCRdb table lists in-frame clones only, not all of them. The sample includes over 55,000 clones, about 71% seen only once; the top ten take 3% to 4%. The material was CD4+ T cells from PBMCs cultured with HCoV-OC43 spike peptides, obtained before COVID-19 vaccination. The subset here: HCoV-OC43 spike overlapping peptide pool stimulation. The receptor source for this set is a human donor who received a COVID-19 vaccine.

This clone has only a few counts. This chain links TRBV11-3 with TRBJ1-2; no clear D. The CDR3 loop spans 11 amino acids. The germline V and J ends were trimmed by 2 bases and 10 bases, with 8 bases remaining between them. The V gene's germline CDR1 is SGHNT and CDR2 YENEEA. The CDR3 DNA reads as TGTGCCAGCAGCTTAAGGCTTTCCTACACCTTC. Amino acids: CASSLRLSYTF.

In its sample, this clone was seen many times. V and J are TRBV2 and TRBJ1-3; TRBD1 might be the D (5 bases). Trimming shortened V by 2 bases and J by 4 bases, and 15 bases separated the two germline ends. The CDR3 runs to 16 residues. Germline V gives CDR1 SNHLY, CDR2 FYNNEI. In nucleotides, the CDR3 is TGTGCCAGCAGTGAACGGGGGGTAGTCTCCGGAAACACCATATATTTT. It translates to CASSERGVVSGNTIYF.

The V call is TRBV4-1, the J call TRBJ2-3, with 7 bases aligning to TRBD2. V shed 4 bases, J shed 2 bases, and the junction held 9 bases outside the gene matches. The CDR3 runs to 16 residues. The germline V gene has CDR1 MGHRA and CDR2 YSYEKL. The CDR3 coding sequence is TGCGCCAGCAGCCTTCTGGGGGGGATCTACACAGATACGCAGTATTTT. Translation: CASSLLGGIYTDTQYF.

The chain is built from TRBV19 and TRBJ2-5; D is unclear. The CDR3 contains 14 residues. Trimming cost V 1 base and J 1 base, with 7 bases left between them. CDR1 and CDR2 from the germline V gene are LNHDA and SQIVND (reference sequence). The CDR3: CASSIGWFQETQYF. Here the CDR3 DNA reads TGTGCCAGTAGTATAGGGTGGTTCCAAGAGACCCAGTACTTC. Supplemented by reference TRBV19 and TRBJ2-5, the full variable domain reads DGGITQSPKYLFRKEGQNVTLSCEQNLNHDAMYWYRQDPGQGLRLIYYSQIVNDFQKGDIAEGYSVSREKKESFPLTVTSAQKNPTAFYLCASSIGWFQETQYFGPGTRLLVL.

The V gene is TRBV7-2, the J gene TRBJ1-2; perhaps TRBD1 as D (6 bases). CDR3 length: 16 residues. CDR1 is SGHTA, CDR2 FQGNSA, per germline. Trimming removed 5 bases at V and 4 bases at J, with 20 bases between. This chain's CDR3 is CASSPDSGRGTYGYTF. For the CDR3, the DNA is TGTGCCAGCAGCCCGGACTCGGGTAGGGGGACCTATGGCTACACCTTC.

This chain uses TRBV2 with TRBJ2-7; a weak D match, TRBD1 (7 bases). The V end lost 6 bases, the J end lost 4 bases, and 22 bases lay between the germline ends. The length of the CDR3 is 16 residues. Germline values: CDR1 SNHLY, CDR2 FYNNEI. The CDR3 DNA is TGTGCCAGCAGCCATCAGGTAGCGGCAGGGGGATACGAGCAGTACGTC. It translates to CASSHQVAAGGYEQYV.

This clone was counted only a few times. The chain carries TRBV28 and TRBJ2-7, with D possibly called TRBD1 or TRBD2 (5 bases each). Trimming removed 6 bases at V and 3 bases at J, with 15 bases between. Germline V CDR1 and CDR2: MDHEN, SYDVKM. CDR3 size: 14 residues. CDR3 nucleotide sequence: TGTGCCAGCAGCCTCCCGGGACGGCTCTACGAGCAGTACGTC. Its protein is CASSLPGRLYEQYV.

The V gene is TRBV6-4, the J gene TRBJ2-3; TRBD2 aligns across 11 bases. This CDR3 has 16 amino acids. Germline trimming cut 5 bases from V and 3 bases from J; bases unmatched to any gene: 7. The germline CDR1 and CDR2 sequences are MRHNA and SNTAGT. This chain's CDR3 is CASSPTSGGGTDTQYF. In nucleotides, the CDR3 is TGTGCCAGCAGTCCCACTAGCGGGGGAGGGACAGATACGCAGTATTTT.

The J gene is TRBJ2-5, the V gene TRBV24-1; the D gene is possibly TRBD1 (5 bases). Trimming took off 4 bases at V and 1 base at J, with 9 bases between the two ends. CDR1 and CDR2 from the germline V gene are KGHDR and SFDVKD. The CDR3 has 14 amino acids. CDR3 in DNA: TGTGCCACCAGTGACCCCAGGGTCCAAGAGACCCAGTACTTC. Translated, it gives CATSDPRVQETQYF.

This clone has a handful of counts. The chain links TRBV7-2 to TRBJ2-2, with TRBD1 matching over 7 bases. The V gene's germline CDR1 is SGHTA and CDR2 FQGNSA. The CDR3 runs 16 residues. Trimming cost V 5 bases and J 5 bases; bases outside gene matches: 11. CDR3 DNA sequence: TGTGCCAGCAGCCCCCTGGGACAGATAAGGACCGGGGAGCTGTTTTTT. As protein: CASSPLGQIRTGELFF.

V and J are TRBV27 and TRBJ2-7; 8 positions agree with TRBD1. Germline V lookup: CDR1 MNHEY, CDR2 SMNVEV (reference sequence). The CDR3 has 15 residues. V was pared by 8 bases and J by 4 bases, with 13 bases of the junction left unmatched. The CDR3 nucleotides read TGTGCCAGCTGTTCCCCAGGGGGCCAGATGTACGAGCAGTACGTC. Translation gives CASCSPGGQMYEQYV.

This rearrangement joins TRBV5-1 to TRBJ2-3; D is unresolved. CDR3 size: 14 residues. V lost 4 bases and J 6 bases, leaving 15 bases between the germline ends. Germline assignment: CDR1 SGHRS and CDR2 YFSETQ. This CDR3 is CASSTAVTVDTQYF. In DNA, the CDR3 is TGCGCCAGCAGCACCGCAGTCACGGTCGATACGCAGTATTTT.

This chain links TRBV19 with TRBJ1-4, with a tentative D call TRBD1 (6 bases). The CDR3 is 13 amino acids. V was clipped by 10 bases and J by 5 bases, with 14 bases between them. Germline V gene lookup returns CDR1 LNHDA and CDR2 SQIVND (reference sequence). The CDR3 region has the DNA TGTGCCATATCGGACAGCCTGAATGAAAAACTGTTTTTT. Encoded protein: CAISDSLNEKLFF.

V is TRBV18 and J is TRBJ1-2; no reliable D call. The CDR3 is made up of 15 amino acids. V gave up 3 bases and J gave up 2 bases, with 13 bases separating them. The germline gives CDR1 KGHSH, CDR2 LQKENI. The CDR3 DNA follows: TGTGCCAGCTCACCCGGAGGGCGTGCAAACTATGGCTACACCTTC. Translation: CASSPGGRANYGYTF.

This clone was observed a handful of times. The chain uses TRBV3-1 (or the pseudogene TRBV3-2) and TRBJ1-6; D gene uncertain. Trimming took off 1 base at V and 0 bases at J, with 1 base between the two ends. The CDR3 totals 14 residues. CDR1 is LGHDT, CDR2 YNNKEL, per germline (reference sequence). The CDR3 nucleotides are TGTGCCAGCAGCCAAGCCTCCTATAATTCACCCCTCCACTTT. Translating it yields CASSQASYNSPLHF.

The chain uses TRBV18 and TRBJ2-1; D unresolved. Trimming took off 3 bases at V and 0 bases at J, with 9 bases between the two ends. This CDR3 is built from 15 residues. The germline V gene encodes CDR1 KGHSH and CDR2 LQKENI. The CDR3 DNA sequence: TGTGCCAGCTCACCGGAAAGTTACTCCTACAATGAGCAGTTCTTC. Its protein is CASSPESYSYNEQFF.

As for this clone: Other nucleotide sequences in the sample specify the same CDR3. The chain employs TRBV7-8 and TRBJ1-3; the D is unclear. The CDR3 is 15 amino acids. Trimming stripped 1 base from V and 0 bases from J, with 7 bases between. Germline CDR1 reads SGHVS; CDR2 reads FQNEAQ. CDR3 nucleotides: TGTGCCAGCAGCTTAGTGCCAAGCTCTGGAAACACCATATATTTT. Amino acid sequence: CASSLVPSSGNTIYF.

The gene calls are TRBV30 and TRBJ1-3, with D tentatively TRBD1 (5 bases). The V and J ends lost 3 bases and 2 bases respectively, with 14 bases between them. The CDR3 length is 15 residues. Looked up from germline, CDR1 is GTSNPN and CDR2 is SVGIG (reference sequence). DNA for the CDR3: TGTGCCTGGAGCCCTGGGGCAGCTACTGGAAACACCATATATTTT. Its protein is CAWSPGAATGNTIYF.

This chain connects TRBV5-1 to TRBJ1-1, with D tentatively TRBD1 (5 bases). The CDR3 has 15 amino acids. Germline V gene sequence: CDR1 SGHRS, CDR2 YFSETQ. Trimming stripped 3 bases from V and 1 base from J, with 13 bases between. This CDR3 reads CASSSISGTNTEAFF. The DNA of the CDR3 is TGCGCCAGCAGCTCGATTTCCGGGACGAACACTGAAGCTTTCTTT.